The rows below give T cell receptor beta chains drawn from one sample of a study of shared clonotypes between healthy human individuals. Repertoires were generated with immunoSEQ multiplex PCR, while TCRdb's copy carries only in-frame clones and drops some. The table records 550,000 to 800,000 clones, about 74% of them present only once. Sequencing was carried out using memory CD4+ T cells sorted from blood. The receptors were gathered from a woman aged 25 to 39 in good health. Each CDR3 is given with its conserved first and last residue. The D gene is left open where the match is weak.

V	J	length	D	CDR3
TRBV10-3	TRBJ1-2	15	TRBD1	CAISESGTGNYGYTF
TRBV14	TRBJ1-2	15	.	CASSQDMGGTYGYTF
TRBV5-8	TRBJ2-7	15	.	CASSLDGRDPYEQYF
TRBV19	TRBJ2-7	14	.	CASNPGLPTYEQYF
TRBV2	TRBJ1-2	12	.	CASSGDLNGYTF
TRBV5-1	TRBJ1-5	18	TRBD1	CASSLGAPPDRRNQPQHF
TRBV28	TRBJ2-2	12	.	CASSSRGGELFF
TRBV7-8	TRBJ1-2	13	.	CASSLTGRVGYTF
TRBV6-1	TRBJ1-4	18	.	CASSEKWVWGDLTEKLFF
TRBV27	TRBJ2-3	14	.	CASSTQGRTDTQYF
TRBV23-1	TRBJ1-5	19	TRBD1	CASSRKGTGPHYSNQPQHF
TRBV5-1	TRBJ2-1	13	.	CASSLEGSGEQFF
TRBV5-1	TRBJ2-1	15	TRBD1	CASSPGTGGYNEQFF
TRBV6-1	TRBJ1-4	15	TRBD1	CASSGTTGVNEKLFF
TRBV28	TRBJ1-5	15	TRBD1	CATHRDRVGNQPQHF
TRBV5-1	TRBJ2-3	16	TRBD2	CASSEASGAITDTQYF
TRBV14	TRBJ1-2	14	TRBD1	CASSQSQGIGGYTF
TRBV28	TRBJ2-5	12	.	CASSKYPETQYF
TRBV27	TRBJ2-1	15	.	CASTPRGMAYNEQFF
TRBV5-1	TRBJ2-1	14	.	CASSLGGKEDEQFF
TRBV2	TRBJ1-5	15	.	CASRGSGALGQPQHF
TRBV4-2	TRBJ2-3	15	.	CASSQEDGRTDTQYF
TRBV19	TRBJ2-7	15	.	CASSPSPRDAYEQYF
TRBV2	TRBJ2-1	15	.	CASQRSETSYNEQFF
TRBV7-9	TRBJ2-3	14	.	CASSVGLQTDTQYF
TRBV4-1	TRBJ1-5	13	.	CASSFLQGQPQHF
TRBV6-5	TRBJ2-1	12	.	CASSYTTNEQFF
TRBV29-1	.	13	.	CSVDGQGNNEQYF
TRBV30	TRBJ2-3	15	TRBD1	CAWKSGQGAVDTQYF
TRBV29-1	TRBJ2-6	15	.	CSVGGGFSGANVLTF
TRBV7-6	TRBJ1-4	17	TRBD1	CASSLRGGTGRLEKLFF
TRBV5-1	TRBJ1-2	13	.	CASSPATLYGYTF
TRBV7-8	TRBJ1-1	13	.	CASSVREGTEAFF
TRBV18	TRBJ2-7	14	.	CASSPQGGIDEQYF
TRBV7-8	TRBJ2-7	14	TRBD1	CASSPRTGGYEQYF
TRBV27	TRBJ2-1	16	.	CASSSPRREPYNEQFF
TRBV6-6	TRBJ1-2	15	TRBD1	CASRSGTGSTYGYTF
TRBV9	TRBJ2-3	14	.	CASSVGTETDTQYF